Listed here are 12 T cell receptor beta chains from one sample, sequenced in a study of T cell responses to AZD1222 COVID-19 vaccine. Sequencing used immunoSEQ multiplex PCR; TCRdb keeps in-frame clones, though not all of them. The table lists 150,000 or so clones, less than 90% of them singletons. The sequencing used peripheral blood, collected on day 0 of MenACWY control vaccination. Receptors originate from an adult in good health.

The rearrangement joins TRBV15 to TRBJ2-1, with 11 bases identical to TRBD2. After removal of 3 bases from V and 5 bases from J, the junction contained 0 bases not matched to a gene. CDR1 LNHNV and CDR2 YYDKDF come from the germline V gene (reference sequence). The CDR3 loop spans 14 amino acids. For the CDR3, the DNA is TGTGCCACCAGCAGGACTAGCGGGGACAATGAGCAGTTCTTC. It specifies CATSRTSGDNEQFF.

This rearrangement joins TRBV6-6 to TRBJ2-1; 15 bases match TRBD2. Trimming took 2 bases from V and 4 from J; bases not matched to a gene: 0. This CDR3 has 16 amino acids. Germline assignment: CDR1 MNHNY and CDR2 SVGAGI (reference sequence). CDR3 sequence (DNA): TGTGCCAGCAGTTACGGGACTAGCGGGGGGTACAATGAGCAGTTCTTC. Translating gives CASSYGTSGGYNEQFF.

The chain couples TRBV11-2 to TRBJ2-7; TRBD2 is a possible D gene (6 bases). The CDR3 is made up of 14 amino acids. V was trimmed by 8 bases and J by 2 bases, leaving 16 bases between them. Germline loops: CDR1 SGHAT, CDR2 FQNNGV. CDR3 bases: TGTGCCAGCGAAGGTCTCGGGAGTCCCTACGAGCAGTACTTC. This sequence encodes CASEGLGSPYEQYF.

The rearrangement links TRBV6-5 to TRBJ2-1; TRBD2 matches 10 bases. The CDR3 sequence is 14 residues long. Germline values: CDR1 MNHEY, CDR2 SVGAGI. V shed 4 bases and J 12 bases; nucleotides not matched to a gene: 9. This CDR3 reads CASSSRSGREGQFF. CDR3 coding DNA: TGTGCCAGCAGTTCCCGCAGCGGGAGGGAAGGGCAGTTCTTC.

The rearrangement links TRBV7-8 to TRBJ2-4; TRBD1 matches 9 bases. Trimming cost V 6 bases and J 1 base; bases outside gene matches: 4. The CDR3 loop spans 15 amino acids. Germline V gene data show CDR1 as SGHVS and CDR2 as FQNEAQ. The CDR3 DNA follows: TGTGCCAGCAGTTTAACAGGGGGCGCCAAAAACATTCAGTACTTC. Translation: CASSLTGGAKNIQYF.

The V call is TRBV11-2, the J call TRBJ1-5, with 7 bases aligning to TRBD1. After removal of 1 base from V and 1 base from J, the junction contained 10 bases not matched to a gene. The CDR3 length is 18 residues. Germline V gives CDR1 SGHAT, CDR2 FQNNGV. The CDR3 region is CASSLGKTGRQSNQPQHF. The CDR3 DNA follows: TGTGCCAGCAGCTTAGGGAAGACAGGGCGTCAGAGCAATCAGCCCCAGCATTTT. The full variable domain, in which reference TRBV11-2 and TRBJ1-5 provide the parts outside the CDR3, is EAGVAQSPRYKIIEKRQSVAFWCNPISGHATLYWYQQILGQGPKLLIQFQNNGVVDDSQLPKDRFSAERLKGVDSTLKIQPAKLEDSAVYLCASSLGKTGRQSNQPQHFGDGTRLSIL.

The chain links TRBV5-4 to TRBJ1-2; D uncertain. This CDR3 comprises 14 residues. V was trimmed by 4 bases and J by 1 base, leaving 11 bases between them. The germline V gene has CDR1 SGHNT and CDR2 YYREEE (reference sequence). CDR3 bases: TGTGCCAGCAGCCCGGAAGCGGGTAACTATGGCTACACCTTC. It is translated as CASSPEAGNYGYTF.

The CDR3 nucleotides read TGCAGCGTCGGACAGGGAAGGAACATTCAGTACTTC. Translating it yields CSVGQGRNIQYF. J is TRBJ2-4 and V is TRBV29-1, with 8 positions matching TRBD1. V shed 6 bases and J 7 bases; nucleotides not matched to a gene: 5. Per germline, CDR1 SQVTM and CDR2 ANQGSEA. The CDR3 consists of 12 residues.

V and J are TRBV25-1 and TRBJ2-2; tentatively, D is TRBD1 (6 bases). Germline assignment: CDR1 MGHDK and CDR2 SYGVNS. With 2 bases removed from V and 0 bases from J, the gap between germline ends came to 13 bases. CDR3 size: 17 residues. The DNA of the CDR3 is TGTGCCAGCAGTGAAGGTCGAACAGGGACGAACACCGGGGAGCTGTTTTTT. Residues: CASSEGRTGTNTGELFF.

V usage is TRBV5-1 and J usage is TRBJ2-3, with TRBD2 identical over 7 bases. The CDR3 consists of 14 residues. V dropped 1 base and J dropped 4; count of bases not matched to a gene: 3. Germline lookup yields CDR1 SGHRS and CDR2 YFSETQ. The CDR3 loop reads CASSLNSGPDTQYF. The CDR3 DNA follows: TGCGCCAGCAGCTTGAATAGCGGGCCAGATACGCAGTATTTT.

V usage is TRBV7-9 and J usage is TRBJ2-2; 7 nucleotides align to TRBD2. The CDR3 covers 16 residues. With V trimmed by 0 bases and J by 1 base, 2 bases remained unmatched. The germline CDR1 and CDR2 sequences are SEHNR and FQNEAQ (reference sequence). The CDR3 bases are TGTGCCAGCAGCTTAGCCGGGACTATGAACACCGGGGAGCTGTTTTTT. It yields the protein CASSLAGTMNTGELFF.

This chain connects TRBV29-1 to TRBJ2-5; D is uncertain. Per germline, CDR1 SQVTM and CDR2 ANQGSEA. Trimming stripped 0 bases from V and 5 bases from J, with 13 bases between. The CDR3 extends over 14 amino acids. CDR3 coding DNA: TGCAGCGTTGAAGATCCGTGGGATGGGGAGACCCAGTACTTC. Its translation is CSVEDPWDGETQYF. The full variable domain, its missing parts supplied by reference TRBV29-1 and TRBJ2-5, is SAVISQKPSRDICQRGTSLTIQCQVDSQVTMMFWYRQQPGQSLTLIATANQGSEATYESGFVIDKFPISRPNLTFSTLTVSNMSPEDSSIYLCSVEDPWDGETQYFGPGTRLLVL.